This TCR beta chain was profiled in a study of shared clonotypes between healthy human individuals. Whole-study results and caveats: Few donors restricted represented genetic and exposure-history diversity. Approximately 4.9% of naive CD4 clonotypes were shared across four donors.

Details on this clone: Its specificity is not known.

CD4+ cells yielded CD45RA+ naive and CD45RA-negative memory subsets. Method: immunoSEQ multiplex PCR; TCRdb's copy keeps in-frame clones and lacks some. The sample includes 2,100,000 or so clones, approximately 94% of them seen just once. Material: naive CD4+ T cells sorted from blood. Noted subset: CD45RA+ positively selected. The TCR originated in a man aged 18 to 30 in good health.

The CDR3 is CASSPPRVGANTEAFF. CDR3 DNA: TGTGCCAGCTCACCACCTAGGGTGGGGGCGAACACTGAAGCTTTCTTT. The rearrangement links TRBV18 to TRBJ1-1, with D maybe TRBD1 (6 bases). V was clipped by 0 bases and J by 1 base, with 12 bases between them. The germline V gene encodes CDR1 KGHSH and CDR2 LQKENI. The CDR3 totals 16 residues.